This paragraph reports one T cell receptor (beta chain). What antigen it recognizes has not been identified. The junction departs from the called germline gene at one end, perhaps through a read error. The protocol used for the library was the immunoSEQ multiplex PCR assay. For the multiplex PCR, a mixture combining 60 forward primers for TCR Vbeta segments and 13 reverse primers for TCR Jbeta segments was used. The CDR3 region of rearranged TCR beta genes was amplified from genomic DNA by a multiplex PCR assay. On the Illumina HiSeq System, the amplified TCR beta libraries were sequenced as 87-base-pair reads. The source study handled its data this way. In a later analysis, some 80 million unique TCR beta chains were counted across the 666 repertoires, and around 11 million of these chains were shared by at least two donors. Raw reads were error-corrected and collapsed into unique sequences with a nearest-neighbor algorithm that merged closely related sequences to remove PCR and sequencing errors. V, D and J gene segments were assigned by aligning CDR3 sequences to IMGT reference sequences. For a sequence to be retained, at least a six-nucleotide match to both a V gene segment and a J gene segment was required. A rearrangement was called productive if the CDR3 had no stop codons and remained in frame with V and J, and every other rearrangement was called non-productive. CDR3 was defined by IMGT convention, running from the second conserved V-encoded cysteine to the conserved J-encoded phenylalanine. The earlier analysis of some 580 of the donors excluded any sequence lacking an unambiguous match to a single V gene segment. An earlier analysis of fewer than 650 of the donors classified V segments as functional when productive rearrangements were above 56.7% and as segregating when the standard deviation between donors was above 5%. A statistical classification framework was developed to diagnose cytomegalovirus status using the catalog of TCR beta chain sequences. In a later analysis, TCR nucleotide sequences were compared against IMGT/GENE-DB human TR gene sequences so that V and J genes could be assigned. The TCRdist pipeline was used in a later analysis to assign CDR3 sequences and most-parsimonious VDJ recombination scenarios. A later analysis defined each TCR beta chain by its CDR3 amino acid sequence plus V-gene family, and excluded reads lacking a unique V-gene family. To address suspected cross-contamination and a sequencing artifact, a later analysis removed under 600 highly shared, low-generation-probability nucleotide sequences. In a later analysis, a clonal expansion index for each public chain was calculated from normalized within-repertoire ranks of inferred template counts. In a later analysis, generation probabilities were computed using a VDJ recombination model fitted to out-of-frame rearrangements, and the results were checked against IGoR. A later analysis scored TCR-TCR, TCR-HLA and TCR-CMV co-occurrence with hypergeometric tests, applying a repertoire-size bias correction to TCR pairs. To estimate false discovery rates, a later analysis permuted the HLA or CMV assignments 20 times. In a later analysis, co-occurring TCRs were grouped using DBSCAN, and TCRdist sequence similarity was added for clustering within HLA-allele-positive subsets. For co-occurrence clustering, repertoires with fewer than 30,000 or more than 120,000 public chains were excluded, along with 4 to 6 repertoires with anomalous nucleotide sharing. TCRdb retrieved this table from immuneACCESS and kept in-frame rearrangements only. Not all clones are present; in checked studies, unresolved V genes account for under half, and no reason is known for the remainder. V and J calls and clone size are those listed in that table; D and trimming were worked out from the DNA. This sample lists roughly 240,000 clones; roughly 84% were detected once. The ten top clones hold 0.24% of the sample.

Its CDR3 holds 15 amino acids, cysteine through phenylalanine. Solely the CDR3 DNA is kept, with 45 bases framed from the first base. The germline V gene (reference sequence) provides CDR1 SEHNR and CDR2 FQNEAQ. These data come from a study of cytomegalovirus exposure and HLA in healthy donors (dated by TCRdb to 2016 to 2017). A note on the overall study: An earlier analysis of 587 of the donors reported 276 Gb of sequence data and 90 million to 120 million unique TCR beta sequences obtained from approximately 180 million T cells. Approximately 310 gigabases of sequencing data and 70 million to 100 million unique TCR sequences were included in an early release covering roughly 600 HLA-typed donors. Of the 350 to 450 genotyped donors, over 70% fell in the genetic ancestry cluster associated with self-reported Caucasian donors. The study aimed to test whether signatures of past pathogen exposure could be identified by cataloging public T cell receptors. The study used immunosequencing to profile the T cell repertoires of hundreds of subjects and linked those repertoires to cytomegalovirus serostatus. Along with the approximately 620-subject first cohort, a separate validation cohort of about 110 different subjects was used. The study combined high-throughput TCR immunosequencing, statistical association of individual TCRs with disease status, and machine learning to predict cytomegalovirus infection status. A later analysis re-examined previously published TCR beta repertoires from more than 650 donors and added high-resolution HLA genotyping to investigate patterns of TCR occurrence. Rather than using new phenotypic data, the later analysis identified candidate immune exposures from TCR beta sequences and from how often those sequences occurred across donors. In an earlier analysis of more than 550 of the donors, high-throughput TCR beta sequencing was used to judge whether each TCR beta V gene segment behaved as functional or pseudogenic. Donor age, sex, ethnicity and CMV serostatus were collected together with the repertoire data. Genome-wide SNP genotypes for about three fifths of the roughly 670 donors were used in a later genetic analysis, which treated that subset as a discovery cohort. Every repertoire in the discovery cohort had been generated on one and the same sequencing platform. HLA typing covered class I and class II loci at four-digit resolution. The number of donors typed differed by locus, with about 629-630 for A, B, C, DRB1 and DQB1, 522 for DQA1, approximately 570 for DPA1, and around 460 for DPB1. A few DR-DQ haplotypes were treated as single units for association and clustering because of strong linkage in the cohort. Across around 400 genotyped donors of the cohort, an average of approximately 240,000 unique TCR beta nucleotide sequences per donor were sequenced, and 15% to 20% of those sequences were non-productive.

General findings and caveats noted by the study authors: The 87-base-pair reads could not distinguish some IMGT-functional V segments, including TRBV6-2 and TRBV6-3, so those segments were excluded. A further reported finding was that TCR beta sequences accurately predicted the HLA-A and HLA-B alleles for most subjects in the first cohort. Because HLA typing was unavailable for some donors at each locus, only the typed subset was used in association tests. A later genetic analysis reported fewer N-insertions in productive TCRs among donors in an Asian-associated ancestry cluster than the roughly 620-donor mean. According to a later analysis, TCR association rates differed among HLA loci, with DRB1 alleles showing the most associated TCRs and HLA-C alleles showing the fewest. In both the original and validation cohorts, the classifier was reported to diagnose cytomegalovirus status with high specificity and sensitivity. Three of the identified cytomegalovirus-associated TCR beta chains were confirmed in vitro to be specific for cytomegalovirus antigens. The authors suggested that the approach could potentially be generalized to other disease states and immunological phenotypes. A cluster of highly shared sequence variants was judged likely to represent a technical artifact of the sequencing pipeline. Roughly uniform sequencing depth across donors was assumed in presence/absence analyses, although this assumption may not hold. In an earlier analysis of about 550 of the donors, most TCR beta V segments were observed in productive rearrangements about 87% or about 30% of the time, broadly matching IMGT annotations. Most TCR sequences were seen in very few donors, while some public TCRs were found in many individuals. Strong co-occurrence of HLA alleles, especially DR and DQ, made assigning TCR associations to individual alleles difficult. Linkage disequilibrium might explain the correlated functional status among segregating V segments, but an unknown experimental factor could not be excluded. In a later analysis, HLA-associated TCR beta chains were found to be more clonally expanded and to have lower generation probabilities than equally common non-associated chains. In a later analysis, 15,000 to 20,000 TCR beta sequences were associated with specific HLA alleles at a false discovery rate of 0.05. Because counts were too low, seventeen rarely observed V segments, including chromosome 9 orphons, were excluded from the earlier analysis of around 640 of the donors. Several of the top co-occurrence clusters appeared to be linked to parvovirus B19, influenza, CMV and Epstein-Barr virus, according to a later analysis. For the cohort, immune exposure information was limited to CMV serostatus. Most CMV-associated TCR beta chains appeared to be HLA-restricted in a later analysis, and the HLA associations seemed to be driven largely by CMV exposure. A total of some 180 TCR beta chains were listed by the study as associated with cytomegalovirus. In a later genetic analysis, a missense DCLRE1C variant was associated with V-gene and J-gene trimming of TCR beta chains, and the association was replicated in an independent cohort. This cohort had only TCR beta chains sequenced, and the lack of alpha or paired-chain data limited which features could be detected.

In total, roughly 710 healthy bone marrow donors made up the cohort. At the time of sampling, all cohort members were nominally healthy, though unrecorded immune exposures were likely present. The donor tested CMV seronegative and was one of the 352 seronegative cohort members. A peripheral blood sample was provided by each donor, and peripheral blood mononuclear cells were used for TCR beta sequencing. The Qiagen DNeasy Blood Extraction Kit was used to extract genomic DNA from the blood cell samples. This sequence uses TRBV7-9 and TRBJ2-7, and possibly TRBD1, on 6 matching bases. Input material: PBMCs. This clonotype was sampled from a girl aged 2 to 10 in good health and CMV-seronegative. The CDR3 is CSSSYETNRVGEQYF. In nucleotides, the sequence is TGTTCCAGCAGCTACGAGACCAACAGGGTCGGCGAGCAGTACTTC.